This TCR beta chain was profiled in a study of CD8 T cells in ankylosing spondylitis. Study-wide findings and caveats: Matched synovial fluid from ankylosing spondylitis patients was reported to be enriched for disease-linked clones.

TCRdb ran MiXCR on the 5' RACE reads and lists one entry per CDR3 protein. The sample has approximately 110,000 distinct CDR3 sequences, under 30% seen once. CDR1 is GTSNPN, CDR2 SVGIG, per germline (reference sequence). Unmatched junction bases numbered 10, after V lost 2 bases and J lost 8 bases. The CDR3 totals 15 residues. As for this clonotype: Antigen: not known.

The TCR originated in a male donor with ankylosing spondylitis. Source material: synovial fluid, either unsorted or a sorted T cell fraction (not recorded which). V usage is TRBV30 and J usage is TRBJ2-1, with 9 bases fitting TRBD1. The CDR3, as DNA: TGTGCCTGGAGTAGACCCGGGACAGGGTTCCATGAGCAGTTCTTC. Protein product: CAWSRPGTGFHEQFF. The complete variable domain, with remaining parts taken from reference TRBV30 and TRBJ2-1, reads SQTIHQWPATLVQPVGSPLSLECTVEGTSNPNLYWYRQAAGRGLQLLFYSVGIGQISSEVPQNLSASRPQDRQFILSSKKLLLSDSGFYLCAWSRPGTGFHEQFFGPGTRLTVL.